These 18 T cell receptor beta chains were sequenced from one sample in a study of shared clonotypes between healthy human individuals. TCRdb's table, derived via immunoSEQ multiplex PCR, lists solely in-frame clones and lacks some. The sample holds about 800,000 clones; around 96% are singletons and the top ten take about 0.25%. The naive CD8 subset, CD45RO-negative cells positively selected for CCR7, excluded terminally differentiated effector memory CD45RA+ cells. Sequencing used naive CD8+ T cells sorted from blood. All receptors derive from a man younger than 40 in good health.

The chain couples TRBV2 to TRBJ1-4; D gene unclear. CDR3 length: 17 amino acids. Germline loops: CDR1 SNHLY, CDR2 FYNNEI. V was trimmed by 0 bases and J by 5 bases, leaving 16 bases between them. The CDR3 region is CASSEARTTWVNEKLFF. DNA for the CDR3: TGTGCCAGCAGTGAAGCGCGGACGACTTGGGTAAATGAAAAACTGTTTTTT.

This sequence joins TRBV6-1 and TRBJ2-3; tentative D call: TRBD2 (5 bases). Trimming pared 0 bases from V and 0 bases from J, leaving 19 bases between. The CDR3 runs to 19 residues. Germline V gene data show CDR1 as MNHNS and CDR2 as SASEGT. The CDR3 coding sequence is TGTGCCAGCAGTGAAGCTTTTAGCGCTCTGCTGTTTAGCACAGATACGCAGTATTTT. It translates to CASSEAFSALLFSTDTQYF.

This chain joins TRBV2 and TRBJ2-5, with D perhaps TRBD2 (6 bases). The length of the CDR3 is 15 residues. The V end lost 0 bases, the J end lost 5 bases, and 13 bases lay between the germline ends. Looked up from germline, CDR1 is SNHLY and CDR2 is FYNNEI. In DNA, the CDR3 is TGTGCCAGCAGTGAAGCGCTTGCGGGGTCGGAGACCCAGTACTTC. As protein: CASSEALAGSETQYF.

This clone is a singleton in its sample. The V and J genes are TRBV27 and TRBJ2-3; D is ambiguous. The V gene lost 5 bases and the J gene lost 2 bases, with 11 bases spanning the gap. The CDR3 runs to 14 residues. Germline CDR1 and CDR2: MNHEY and SMNVEV (reference sequence). The CDR3 DNA reads TGTGCCAGCAGTACCCTCTTCCTCACAGATACGCAGTATTTT. Amino acid sequence: CASSTLFLTDTQYF.

J is TRBJ2-3 and V is TRBV2; D unresolved. The CDR3 covers 12 residues. CDR1 and CDR2 from the germline V gene are SNHLY and FYNNEI. Trimming took off 8 bases at V and 1 base at J, with 7 bases between the two ends. The CDR3 bases are TGTGCCAGCTGGGCCGGCACAGATACGCAGTATTTT. It encodes CASWAGTDTQYF.

This chain uses TRBV11-2 with TRBJ1-2; no firm D call. The CDR3 runs 15 residues. Germline values: CDR1 SGHAT, CDR2 FQNNGV. V gave up 1 base and J gave up 4 bases, with 13 bases separating them. In DNA form, the CDR3 reads TGTGCCAGCAGCTTAGTAGGTCCTCGACCCTATGGCTACACCTTC. Translated: CASSLVGPRPYGYTF.

A remark on this clone: Other DNA sequences in the same sample also yield this CDR3. This chain links TRBV7-9 with TRBJ2-7; D may be TRBD1 or TRBD2 (6 bases each). The CDR3 spans 14 residues. Per the germline V gene, CDR1 is SEHNR and CDR2 is FQNEAQ (reference sequence). With 3 bases removed from V and 0 bases from J, the gap between germline ends came to 9 bases. CDR3 coding DNA: TGTGCCAGCAGCTTGCGGGACAACTCCTACGAGCAGTACTTC. It yields the protein CASSLRDNSYEQYF.

This rearrangement joins TRBV6-6 to TRBJ1-1; 7 bases match TRBD1. After removal of 2 bases from V and 1 base from J, the junction contained 7 bases not matched to a gene. Germline V gene data show CDR1 as MNHNY and CDR2 as SVGAGI (reference sequence). CDR3 size: 16 residues. The CDR3, as DNA: TGTGCCAGCAGTTACCCCCCAGGGGGGGAGAACACTGAAGCTTTCTTT. Protein: CASSYPPGGENTEAFF.

The chain couples TRBV28 to TRBJ2-7; D ambiguous. This CDR3 is 13 amino acids long. Per the germline V gene, CDR1 is MDHEN and CDR2 is SYDVKM. V gave up 5 bases and J gave up 0 bases, with 8 bases separating them. CDR3 amino acids: CASSPQFSYEQYF. The CDR3 nucleotides read TGTGCCAGCAGTCCCCAGTTCTCCTACGAGCAGTACTTC.

The chain is built from TRBV30 and TRBJ1-1, with TRBD1 as a possible D gene (6 bases). Trimming stripped 0 bases from V and 4 bases from J, with 9 bases between. CDR1 and CDR2 (germline): GTSNPN, SVGIG (reference sequence). The CDR3 length is 13 residues. As DNA, the CDR3 is TGTGCCTGGAGTGTAGAGGGGGGCACTGAAGCTTTCTTT. It specifies CAWSVEGGTEAFF.

J is TRBJ2-7 and V is TRBV29-1, with 9 bases identical to TRBD2. The germline CDR1 and CDR2 sequences are SQVTM and ANQGSEA. This CDR3 is built from 13 residues. The junction had 7 bases not matched to a gene; V was cut back by 7 bases and J by 3 bases. The CDR3 DNA sequence: TGCAGCGCCACAGTTAGCGGGAGCTACGAGCAGTACTTC. It specifies CSATVSGSYEQYF.

V is TRBV7-9 and J is TRBJ2-2; D could derive from TRBD1 or TRBD2 (5 bases each). From germline, CDR1 is SEHNR and CDR2 FQNEAQ (reference sequence). V was cut by 1 base and J by 3 bases, with 15 bases left in between. The CDR3 sequence is 17 residues long. CDR3 sequence: CASSLGPLGTDTGELFF. The CDR3 bases are TGTGCCAGCAGCTTAGGCCCCCTTGGGACGGACACCGGGGAGCTGTTTTTT.

The chain has TRBV28 and TRBJ2-1; possibly TRBD1 or TRBD2 for D (5 bases each). Germline-derived CDR1 and CDR2 are MDHEN and SYDVKM. The V gene lost 6 bases and the J gene lost 0 bases, with 12 bases spanning the gap. This CDR3 has 15 amino acids. CDR3 sequence: CASSPTRGSYNEQFF. CDR3 nucleotides: TGTGCCAGCAGCCCTACGAGGGGCTCCTACAATGAGCAGTTCTTC.

This sequence joins TRBV7-2 and TRBJ2-3; weak D call: TRBD2 (5 bases). V lost 2 bases to trimming and J lost 0 bases, with 9 bases between them. CDR3 length equals 15 residues. Per germline, CDR1 SGHTA and CDR2 FQGNSA. CDR3 sequence reads: CASSLLRTSTDTQYF. For the CDR3, the DNA is TGTGCCAGCAGCTTACTGCGGACTAGCACAGATACGCAGTATTTT.

The V gene is TRBV5-4, the J gene TRBJ2-3, with a tentative D call TRBD2 (5 bases). This CDR3 spans 11 amino acids. The germline CDR1 and CDR2 sequences are SGHNT and YYREEE (reference sequence). V dropped 2 bases and J dropped 14 bases, with 12 bases sitting between them. The DNA of the CDR3 is TGTGCCAGCAGCTTTGGGAGCTTTCGGTATTTT. It translates to CASSFGSFRYF.

The V and J genes are TRBV6-5 and TRBJ1-1; a weak D match, TRBD1 (5 bases). Looked up from germline, CDR1 is MNHEY and CDR2 is SVGAGI. The CDR3 spans 14 residues. The germline V and J ends were trimmed by 2 bases and 4 bases, with 11 bases remaining between them. Here the CDR3 reads CASSYGQGSTEAFF. CDR3 nucleotide sequence: TGTGCCAGCAGTTACGGCCAGGGATCCACTGAAGCTTTCTTT.

The gene calls are TRBV7-6 and TRBJ2-7; TRBD2 matches 8 bases. The CDR3 length is 15 residues. The junction had 8 bases not matched to a gene; V was cut back by 4 bases and J by 3 bases. Looked up from germline, CDR1 is SGHVS and CDR2 is FNYEAQ. The CDR3, as DNA: TGTGCCAGCAGCTCCCAGCGGGAGAGGGGCTACGAGCAGTACTTC. It yields the protein CASSSQRERGYEQYF.

The chain recombines TRBV15 with TRBJ1-5; D is uncertain. Trimming shortened V by 0 bases and J by 4 bases, and 10 bases separated the two germline ends. Germline loops: CDR1 LNHNV, CDR2 YYDKDF (reference sequence). The CDR3 covers 15 residues. The CDR3, as DNA: TGTGCCACCAGCAGAGACCGGAGCAAGAATCAGCCCCAGCATTTT. This codes for CATSRDRSKNQPQHF. Drawing the rest from reference TRBV15 and TRBJ1-5, the complete variable domain is DAMVIQNPRYQVTQFGKPVTLSCSQTLNHNVMYWYQQKSSQAPKLLFHYYDKDFNNEADTPDNFQSRRPNTSFCFLDIRSPGLGDTAMYLCATSRDRSKNQPQHFGDGTRLSIL.